The clone carrying this T cell receptor beta chain was observed a few times. Ligated cDNA underwent four rounds of PCR with nested alpha and beta constant region primers and SP2. TCRdb itself ran the 5' RACE reads through MiXCR, one entry per CDR3 protein. The sample contains about 32,000 distinct CDR3 sequences, over 15% of which appear only once. This sample was taken from a study of naive and memory T cell subsets. The library had UMIs added by 3' ligation of an oligonucleotide to TCR cDNA. The CDR3 is 13 residues long. Germline V gene data show CDR1 as SGDLS and CDR2 as YYNGEE. V was pared by 4 bases and J by 4 bases, with 9 bases between.

The chain joins TRBV9 to TRBJ1-5, with unresolved D. This receptor was taken from a female donor in good health. CDR3 sequence reads: CASSLTYNQPQHF. As DNA, the CDR3 is TGTGCCAGCAGCTTGACCTATAATCAGCCCCAGCATTTT. Drawing the rest from reference TRBV9 and TRBJ1-5, the complete variable domain is DSGVTQTPKHLITATGQRVTLRCSPRSGDLSVYWYQQSLDQGLQFLIQYYNGEERAKGNILERFSAQQFPDLHSELNLSSLELGDSALYFCASSLTYNQPQHFGDGTRLSIL.